This T cell receptor beta chain appears in the sequencing data of a study of cytomegalovirus exposure and HLA in healthy donors. Overall study context: Unique TCRs numbering about 85 million, obtained from HLA-typed donors, made up an early data release. Ancestry clustering placed around four fifths of under 450 genotyped donors in the Caucasian-associated cluster. Study-wide points: Generally TCR sequences proved uncommon, though certain public TCRs appeared in numerous donors.

It was with 60 Vbeta and 13 Jbeta primers that the PCR ran. Assay used: immunoSEQ multiplex PCR; TCRdb lists only in-frame clones, some missing. The sample consists of about 210,000 clones, 75% to 80% of them appearing once. The CDR3 has 17 amino acids. Per germline, CDR1 LNHDA and CDR2 SQIVND (reference sequence). V dropped 5 bases and J dropped 1 base, with 18 bases sitting between them. Regarding this clone: Its target is unknown.

The receptor comes from a male donor in good health and CMV-seronegative. The chain carries TRBV19 and TRBJ2-4, with a possible D match to TRBD2 (6 bases). Sequencing was performed on PBMCs. The CDR3, as DNA: TGTGCCAGTAGTGTCATCAGTCAGGGAGGCGCCAAAAACATTCAGTACTTC. Its translation is CASSVISQGGAKNIQYF.